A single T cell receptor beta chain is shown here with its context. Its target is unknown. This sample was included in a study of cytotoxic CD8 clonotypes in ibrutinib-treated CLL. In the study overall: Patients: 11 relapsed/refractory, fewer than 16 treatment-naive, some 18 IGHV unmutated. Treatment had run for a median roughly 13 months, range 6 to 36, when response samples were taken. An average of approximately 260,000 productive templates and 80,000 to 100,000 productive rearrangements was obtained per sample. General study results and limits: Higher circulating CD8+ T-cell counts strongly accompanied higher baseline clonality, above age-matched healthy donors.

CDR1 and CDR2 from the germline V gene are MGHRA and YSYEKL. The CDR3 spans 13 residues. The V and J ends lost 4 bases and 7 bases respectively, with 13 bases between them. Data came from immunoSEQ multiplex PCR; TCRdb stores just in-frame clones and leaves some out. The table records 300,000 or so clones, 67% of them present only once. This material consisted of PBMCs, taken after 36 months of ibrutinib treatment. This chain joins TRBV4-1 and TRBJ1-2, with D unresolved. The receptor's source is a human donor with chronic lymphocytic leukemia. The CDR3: CASSLWGTGGYTF. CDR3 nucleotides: TGCGCCAGCAGCCTGTGGGGTACCGGTGGCTACACCTTC.